One sample yielded the 5 T cell receptor beta chains listed below, sequenced in a study of cytomegalovirus exposure and HLA in healthy donors. Generated by immunoSEQ multiplex PCR, the TCRdb table keeps only in-frame clones and is missing some. The sample contains about 130,000 clones, around 95% of which appear only once. Material: PBMCs. The receptors originated from a man younger than 35 in good health and CMV-seronegative.

J is TRBJ2-5 and V is TRBV25-1; TRBD2 aligns across 11 bases. The germline CDR1 and CDR2 sequences are MGHDK and SYGVNS. Trimming took 0 bases from V and 1 from J; bases not matched to a gene: 4. The CDR3 spans 17 residues. The chain's CDR3 is CASSEYSGRASQETQYF. The CDR3 DNA sequence: TGTGCCAGCAGTGAATATAGCGGGAGGGCCAGCCAAGAGACCCAGTACTTC.

V is TRBV6-5 and J is TRBJ1-2; 7 bases agree with TRBD1. CDR1 MNHEY and CDR2 SVGAGI come from the germline V gene. The CDR3 runs to 16 residues. V was clipped by 4 bases and J by 4 bases; unmatched bases: 12. The DNA for the CDR3 is TGTGCCAGCAGTTCGAGGGGGCCCCTCTCAATCTATGGCTACACCTTC. This codes for CASSSRGPLSIYGYTF.

The chain carries TRBV6-5 and TRBJ2-5; tentative D call: TRBD2 (6 bases). The CDR3 sequence is 14 residues long. Trimming stripped 2 bases from V and 5 bases from J, with 12 bases between. The germline V gene has CDR1 MNHEY and CDR2 SVGAGI. DNA for the CDR3: TGTGCCAGCAGTTACGCGCGGAGGGCGGAGACCCAGTACTTC. Protein: CASSYARRAETQYF.

This clone is a singleton in its sample. The gene calls are TRBV12-5 and TRBJ2-5; D is uncertain. The CDR3 contains 12 residues. Germline CDR1 is LGHNT and CDR2 is FRNRAP. V was shortened by 6 bases and J by 5 bases, with 10 bases between the two germline ends. CDR3 nucleotide sequence: TGTGCTAGTGGCCCTCATCAGGAGACCCAGTACTTC. Its protein is CASGPHQETQYF.

The rearrangement uses TRBV4-3 and TRBJ2-1, with 8 bases fitting TRBD2. The CDR3 has 17 amino acids. CDR1 is LGHNA, CDR2 YSLEER, per germline. J lost 3 bases, V lost 2 bases, and 9 bases had no gene match. The CDR3: CASSQREIREGYNEQFF. The CDR3 DNA follows: TGCGCCAGCAGCCAAAGAGAAATACGGGAGGGCTACAATGAGCAGTTCTTC.